This T cell receptor (beta chain) was identified in a study of identical twins. Study-level findings and limits: Reduced insertions were recorded for abundant cord blood beta clonotypes, with no such pattern in memory repertoires. Twins showed weaker excess sharing in their beta out-of-frame sequences.

The CDR3 totals 14 residues. The germline gives CDR1 WSHSY, CDR2 SAAADI. Trimming shortened V by 4 bases and J by 3 bases, and 12 bases separated the two germline ends. A universal primer site was added by template switching, and unique molecular identifiers were carried by the cDNA. TCRdb reprocessed the 5' RACE reads via MiXCR and lists one record per CDR3 protein. The data contain 400,000 to 500,000 distinct CDR3 sequences, 14% of them singletons. This clonotype was counted a few times. Its antigen is unidentified. These data also formed part of another study, on yellow fever vaccine responses in identical twins.

The receptor was derived from a woman under 30 in good health. Sequenced: CD4+ T cells sorted from blood. The chain uses TRBV10-2 and TRBJ2-5; a weak D match, TRBD1 (5 bases). The CDR3 loop reads CASSAVSGKETQYF. CDR3 DNA: TGCGCCAGCAGTGCGGTCTCAGGGAAAGAGACCCAGTACTTC.